A single sample gave rise to the 21 T cell receptor beta chains below, sequenced in a study of T cell clonality in common variable immunodeficiency. Assay used: immunoSEQ multiplex PCR; TCRdb lists only in-frame clones, some missing. There are 75,000 to 85,000 clones in the sample, none observed a single time. Sequencing was carried out using peripheral blood mononuclear cells. These receptors were obtained from a person aged 18 to 70 in good health.

This clone has a count of ten or more. Read coverage stops 3 residues before the CDR3 terminus; the germline J gene supplies the remainder. The gene calls are TRBV30 and TRBJ2-7; 12 bases map to TRBD1. Germline CDR1 reads GTSNPN; CDR2 reads SVGIG (reference sequence). The CDR3 contains 16 residues. The J segment lost 4 bases and the V segment lost 2 bases, leaving 9 bases of the junction unmatched. Incomplete CDR3 DNA: TGTGCCTGGAGTCGAAGGGACAGGGGGCAGGGGTACGAG. It specifies CAWSRRDRGQGYE. From start to end, the CDR3 is CAWSRRDRGQGYEQYF.

This clone appeared many times. Sequencing ends 3 residues short of the CDR3 end; the germline J gene provides the rest. The J gene is TRBJ2-3, the V gene TRBV12-3 or TRBV12-4; 11 positions agree with TRBD2. The CDR3 runs to 16 residues. CDR3 region: CASSTGLAGEYSAQYF. The part of the CDR3 DNA that was read is TGTGCCAGCAGCACCGGACTAGCGGGCGAGTATAGCGCG.

At least ten counts were recorded for this clone. The missing CDR3 end, 3 residues past where the read stops, is filled in from the germline J gene. The chain uses TRBV7-3 and TRBJ1-6; 9 bases fit TRBD1. J was trimmed by 5 bases and V by 5 bases; bases with no gene match: 4. Germline V gene sequence: CDR1 SGHTA, CDR2 FQGTGA. There are 15 residues in the CDR3. The sequenced CDR3 bases are TGTGCCAGCAGCCTTACAGGGGGCAATAATTCACCC. Translation: CASSLTGGNNSP. The whole CDR3 sequence reads CASSLTGGNNSPLHF.

There are many counts of this clone. Read coverage stops 3 residues before the CDR3 terminus; the germline J gene supplies the remainder. The chain is built from TRBV20-1 and TRBJ2-3; 8 bases align to TRBD2. This CDR3 has 15 amino acids. V lost 6 bases to trimming and J lost 1 base; unmatched junction nucleotides: 9. Germline CDR1 and CDR2: DFQATT and SNEGSKA (reference sequence). CDR3 region: CSASGSLAGTDTQYF. The CDR3 DNA, read in part, is TGCAGTGCCTCCGGTTCACTAGCGGGCACAGATACG.

This clone was observed many times. Sequencing ends 3 residues short of the CDR3 end; the germline J gene provides the rest. This sequence joins TRBV5-6 and TRBJ2-7, with D hard to call. This CDR3 region has 13 residues. Germline lookup yields CDR1 SGHDT and CDR2 YYEEEE. V was clipped by 6 bases and J by 2 bases, with 12 bases between them. The CDR3 spells CASNLALTYEQYF. Incomplete CDR3 DNA: TGTGCCAGCAATTTAGCATTGACCTACGAG. The full variable domain, completed using reference TRBV5-6 and TRBJ2-7, is DAGVTQSPTHLIKTRGQQVTLRCSPKSGHDTVSWYQQALGQGPQFIFQYYEEEERQRGNFPDRFSGHQFPNYSSELNVNALLLGDSALYLCASNLALTYEQYFGPGTRLTVT.

This clone has just a few counts. This clone may be a read error of a much larger clone one base away. From the germline J gene comes the end of the CDR3, since the read stops 3 residues before it. This chain joins TRBV7-2 and TRBJ1-2, with 10 bases matching TRBD1. CDR1 SGHTA and CDR2 FQGNSA come from the germline V gene. The length of the CDR3 is 12 residues. CDR3 amino acids: CAATGGWRGYTF. CDR3 DNA, as far as it was read: TGTGCCGCGACAGGGGGCTGGCGAGGC.

There are many counts of this clone. The CDR3 end falls 3 residues outside the read, so it is completed with the germline J gene. The chain uses TRBV28 and TRBJ2-5, with 7 bases identical to TRBD1. This CDR3 is 16 amino acids long. With V trimmed by 4 bases and J by 2 bases, 10 bases remained unmatched. CDR1 and CDR2 (germline): MDHEN, SYDVKM. The CDR3 reads CASSWATGQLQETQYF. CDR3 bases read: TGTGCCAGCAGTTGGGCTACGGGACAGCTACAAGAGACC.

This clone was counted many times. The read ends 3 residues shy of where the CDR3 ends; the end is completed using the germline J gene. The genes are TRBV12-3 or TRBV12-4 and TRBJ2-7; no clear D. This CDR3 contains 15 residues. Deletions cut 3 bases from V and 3 bases from J, with 15 bases between. CDR3 protein: CASSFEGQLNYEQYF. The part of the CDR3 DNA that was read is TGTGCCAGCAGTTTTGAAGGGCAGCTTAACTACGAG.

In this sample, this clone turned up many times. With the read ending 3 residues before the CDR3 end, the germline J gene is used to fill in that end. The chain links TRBV7-3 to TRBJ2-3; perhaps TRBD1 as D (5 bases). Germline-derived CDR1 and CDR2 are SGHTA and FQGTGA. Trimming stripped 0 bases from V and 0 bases from J, with 19 bases between. This CDR3 spans 19 amino acids. CDR3 region: CASSLTAGSGASSTDTQYF. Incomplete CDR3 DNA: TGTGCCAGCAGCTTAACGGCTGGGTCTGGGGCTTCTAGCACAGATACG.

This clone was detected a few times. Read sequence stops 3 residues before the CDR3 end, and the germline J gene provides the missing end. The chain has TRBV5-1 and TRBJ2-1; 9 bases agree with TRBD2. V shed 4 bases, J shed 8 bases, and the junction held 16 bases outside the gene matches. This CDR3 comprises 17 residues. Germline V CDR1 and CDR2: SGHRS, YFSETQ. CDR3 in amino acids: CASSPRPGLAGVDEQFF. The covered CDR3 bases are TGCGCCAGCAGCCCCAGACCCGGCTTAGCGGGAGTGGATGAG.

This clone was seen repeatedly, ten times or more. The read stops 3 residues short of the end of the CDR3; the missing end is completed from the germline J gene. The chain uses TRBV6-4 and TRBJ2-1, with TRBD2 identical over 10 bases. V lost 5 bases, J lost 7 bases, and 5 bases stayed unmatched. Germline V lookup: CDR1 MRHNA, CDR2 SNTAGT. There are 14 residues in the CDR3. The CDR3 loop reads CASSSGRAGNEQFF. CDR3 bases read: TGTGCCAGCAGTAGCGGGAGGGCCGGTAATGAG.

In its sample, this clone was seen many times. The read is 3 residues too short to cover the CDR3 end, so that end is filled in from the germline J gene. V and J are TRBV7-8 and TRBJ2-7; 7 bases line up with TRBD1. V was pared by 7 bases and J by 3 bases, with 9 bases of the junction left unmatched. This CDR3 spans 14 amino acids. CDR1 is SGHVS, CDR2 FQNEAQ, per germline. CDR3 in amino acids: CASMSGTANYEQYF. CDR3 DNA, as far as it was read: TGTGCCAGCATGTCCGGGACAGCGAACTACGAG. Looking up the rest from reference TRBV7-8 and TRBJ2-7 gives the full variable domain: GAGVSQSPRYKVAKRGQDVALRCDPISGHVSLFWYQQALGQGPEFLTYFQNEAQLDKSGLPSDRFFAERPEGSVSTLKIQRTQQEDSAVYLCASMSGTANYEQYFGPGTRLTVT.

This clone was counted ten times or more. The read terminates 3 residues before the CDR3 end, so the remaining end is supplied by the germline J gene. The rearrangement joins TRBV20-1 to TRBJ1-2; D call uncertain. V lost 0 bases and J 5 bases, leaving 13 bases between the germline ends. Germline-derived CDR1 and CDR2 are DFQATT and SNEGSKA (reference sequence). There are 14 residues in the CDR3. Partial CDR3 DNA: TGCAGTGCTAGAGATCATAGTCGAGAATATGGC. Translating gives CSARDHSREYG. The full-length CDR3 reads as CSARDHSREYGYTF.

As regards this clone: The sequenced fragment ends 3 residues before the CDR3 boundary, so the rest is inferred from the germline J gene. This chain connects TRBV6-2 or TRBV6-3 to TRBJ1-2; maybe TRBD1 (5 bases). The CDR3 is 13 residues long. CDR1 and CDR2 from the germline V gene are MNHEY and SVGEGT. The CDR3 sequence is CASSYRDYNDYTF. The covered CDR3 bases are TGTGCCAGCAGTTACCGGGACTACAATGAC.

As for this clone: The read halts 3 residues ahead of the CDR3 end, with the missing end drawn from the germline J gene. This chain connects TRBV6-2 or TRBV6-3 to TRBJ2-7, with D possibly being TRBD1 (6 bases). The germline CDR1 and CDR2 sequences are MNHEY and SVGEGT. CDR3 length equals 13 residues. Trimming removed 8 bases at V and 4 bases at J, with 15 bases between. This CDR3 is CASSEWGLYEQYF. CDR3 bases read: TGTGCCAGCTCAGAATGGGGGCTGTACGAG.

At least ten counts were recorded for this clone. The read finishes 3 residues shy of the CDR3 end, and the germline J gene is used to complete it. The chain joins TRBV30 to TRBJ2-5; 15 nucleotides match TRBD2. With V trimmed by 1 base and J by 6 bases, 3 bases remained unmatched. The CDR3 extends over 15 amino acids. The germline V gene has CDR1 GTSNPN and CDR2 SVGIG (reference sequence). The CDR3 loop is CAWSAGTSGRKTQYF. CDR3 DNA, as far as it was read: TGTGCCTGGAGTGCCGGGACTAGCGGGAGGAAGACC.

This clone was recorded at least ten times. Sequencing ends 3 residues short of the CDR3 end; the germline J gene provides the rest. This chain connects TRBV7-3 to TRBJ2-6; possible D gene TRBD1, 6 bases. The CDR3 totals 18 residues. Between the trimmed V and J ends, which lost 0 bases and 0 bases, there was a span of 12 bases. Germline V gene data show CDR1 as SGHTA and CDR2 as FQGTGA. CDR3 sequence reads: CASSLTLQGSSGANVLTF. The part of the CDR3 DNA that was read is TGTGCCAGCAGCTTAACGTTACAGGGAAGCTCTGGGGCCAACGTC.

A word on this clone: A much bigger clone sits one base away, suggesting this may be a read error. From the germline J gene comes the end of the CDR3, since the read stops 3 residues before it. This specimen includes other DNA sequences encoding the same CDR3. V and J are TRBV18 and TRBJ2-5, with TRBD1 as a possible D gene (5 bases). CDR3 length: 13 amino acids. The V gene lost 6 bases and the J gene lost 5 bases, with 13 bases spanning the gap. CDR1 is KGHSH and CDR2 is LQKENI in the germline V gene. CDR3 DNA (partial): TGTGCCAGCTCCTCGGCGTCAGGGGAGACC. Protein: CASSSASGET. The entire CDR3 sequence reads CASSSASGETQYF.

The table lists this clone with many counts. From the germline J gene comes the end of the CDR3, since the read stops 3 residues before it. The gene calls are TRBV6-2 or TRBV6-3 and TRBJ2-7, with D tentatively TRBD1 (5 bases). Germline V gives CDR1 MNHEY, CDR2 SVGEGT. V lost 0 bases, J lost 0 bases, and 12 bases lay in between. The length of the CDR3 is 16 residues. The covered CDR3 bases are TGTGCCAGCAGTTACTCTCACGGACACCGCTCCTACGAG. It encodes CASSYSHGHRSYE. In full, the CDR3 is CASSYSHGHRSYEQYF.

This clone was counted at least ten times. The read comes to an end 3 residues before the CDR3 does, leaving the germline J gene to fill in the end. This chain links TRBV10-3 with TRBJ2-1; D is tentatively TRBD1 or TRBD2 (5 bases each). CDR3 length: 16 residues. V lost 5 bases, J lost 1 base, and 15 bases lay in between. Germline V gene lookup returns CDR1 ENHRY and CDR2 SYGVKD. CDR3 DNA, as far as it was read: TGTGCCATCAGTAAACGAGGGGCTCCGTCCTACAATGAG. Residues: CAISKRGAPSYNE. The full-length CDR3 reads as CAISKRGAPSYNEQFF.

This clone was counted many times. The CDR3 region is CSAPGTFLYTDTQYF. The DNA read from the CDR3 is TGCAGTGCTCCCGGGACTTTCCTTTACACAGATACG. The chain couples TRBV20-1 to TRBJ2-3; TRBD2 might be the D (6 bases). The read halts 3 residues ahead of the CDR3 end, with the missing end drawn from the germline J gene. Between the trimmed V and J ends, which lost 5 bases and 2 bases, there was a span of 17 bases. The CDR3 covers 15 residues. CDR1 and CDR2 (germline): DFQATT, SNEGSKA (reference sequence).